This record covers a single T cell receptor beta chain. In TCRdb, the RACE reads were re-called with MiXCR into one record per CDR3 protein. The sample has about 90,000 distinct CDR3 sequences, 8% to 11% seen once; the top ten hold 2% to 2.5%. Time point defined: patch test 1, 2 weeks after DPC sensitization. Specified treatment: therapeutic diphenylcyclopropenone sensitization with weekly scalp DPC. Each patch test followed a blood draw. V was shortened by 3 bases and J by 4 bases, with 10 bases between the two germline ends. There are 13 residues in the CDR3. The germline CDR1 and CDR2 sequences are GTSNPN and SVGIG (reference sequence). The data were obtained in a study of human T cells and chemical hapten exposure.

The gene calls are TRBV30 and TRBJ1-5; the D gene is possibly TRBD1 (5 bases). The specimen was whole blood, collected in connection with sensitization to the hapten diphenylcyclopropenone (DPC). This clonotype was sampled from a man in his forties with alopecia areata. Some clones in this sample may be carry-over from other donors' samples. In nucleotides, the CDR3 is TGTGCCTGGAGCAGGGCGAGAAATCAGCCCCAGCATTTT. Translated: CAWSRARNQPQHF.